This T cell receptor (beta chain) appears in the sequencing data of a study of T cell changes during pregnancy in multiple sclerosis. Generated by immunoSEQ multiplex PCR, the TCRdb table keeps only in-frame clones and is missing some. The table has around 66,000 clones, roughly 89% seen once; the top ten hold 1% to 1.5%. The CDR3 sequence is 14 residues long. Per the germline V gene, CDR1 is SEHNR and CDR2 is FQNEAQ (reference sequence). V gave up 5 bases and J gave up 3 bases, with 13 bases separating them. The receptor was derived from a female donor in good health, enrolled as a control in a pregnancy study. The sample in question was peripheral blood, obtained after pregnancy. J is TRBJ1-1 and V is TRBV7-9, with D unclear. CDR3 in amino acids: CASSPWTEDTEAFF. DNA of the CDR3: TGTGCCAGCAGCCCCTGGACTGAAGACACTGAAGCTTTCTTT.